The clone carrying this TCR beta chain has a single count. The junction departs from germline at one end; a sequencing error may be responsible. Other nucleotide sequences from this sample produce the same CDR3. The CDR3 is 13 residues long. Looked up from germline, CDR1 is SGHAT and CDR2 is FQNNGV. The data were produced by immunoSEQ multiplex PCR, yet TCRdb's version contains in-frame clones alone and is incomplete. The data show fewer than 30,000 clones, 90% seen once. This specimen comes from a study of lymphopenia after photon versus proton radiotherapy. The sample here was peripheral blood, taken from a patient treated with photon-based radiotherapy. The gene calls are TRBV11-2 and TRBJ2-7; D is perhaps TRBD1 (6 bases). This receptor was identified in a woman aged 45-60 years with cholangiocarcinoma. CDR3 region: CASSSRWDNEQYF. The CDR3 DNA follows: TGCGCCAGCAGCTCACGGTGGGACAACGAGCAGTACTTC.